The table lists the clone carrying this TCR beta chain with a count of one. Trimming left V 4 bases short and J 7 bases short, with 7 bases between. Per germline, CDR1 LNHDA and CDR2 SQIVND (reference sequence). The CDR3 runs 11 residues. The record originates from a study of blood T cell repertoires in COVID-19. At the level of the study: The samples span acute and convalescent COVID-19 from the United States, Italy and Spain. T cells, B-cell-depleted T cells, or PBMCs provided the cDNA or gDNA that served as material.

Measured with immunoSEQ multiplex PCR; TCRdb has only the in-frame clones, and not every one. Seen here are some 290,000 clones, about nine tenths observed once, and the top ten hold 2.3%. Enrollees, about 18 to 100 years old, lived in about two dozen US areas. Participant reports of clinical history set cohort assignment. This chain joins TRBV19 and TRBJ2-5, with D possibly TRBD1 on 5 matching bases. The specimen was PBMCs or T cells enriched from blood (not recorded which). This clonotype was obtained from a woman aged 40 to 50 with acute COVID-19. Written as DNA, the CDR3 is TGTGCCAGTAGTACCACAGGGACCCAGTACTTC. Translating it yields CASSTTGTQYF.